The clone carrying this TCR beta chain was observed a few times. This sample was included in a study of HIV-infected patients and healthy controls. In TCRdb, the 5' RACE reads were re-called with MiXCR into one record per CDR3 protein. The table shows more than 60,000 distinct CDR3 sequences, with roughly 21% occurring only once. This TCR derives from a human donor in good health. Sample: CD4+ T cells from blood.

This chain's CDR3 is CASSQDRQGIYEQYF. The DNA of the CDR3 is TGTGCCAGCAGCCAAGATCGGCAGGGAATCTACGAGCAGTACTTC. The rearrangement links TRBV4-2 to TRBJ2-7; D possibly corresponds to TRBD1 (5 bases). The CDR3 is made up of 15 amino acids. Germline V gene data show CDR1 as LGHNA and CDR2 as YNFKEQ. Trimming removed 0 bases from V and 3 bases from J, with 12 bases in between.